What follows describes a single T cell receptor beta chain. In the authors' workflow: Estimation of nucleated cell counts relied on the amplification of reference gene primers. Method: immunoSEQ multiplex PCR; TCRdb's copy keeps in-frame clones and lacks some. Clone size and the V and J calls come from that table; the DNA yielded D and trimming. This table has roughly 280,000 clones, about 90% appearing once. This sample is drawn from a study of blood T cell repertoires in COVID-19. Study summary: Donors in the United States, Italy and Spain gave samples during acute or convalescent COVID-19. The analysed material was cDNA or gDNA that came from T cells, B-cell-depleted T cells, or PBMCs.

Germline V gives CDR1 MDHEN, CDR2 SYDVKM. The CDR3 covers 15 residues. Between the trimmed V and J ends, which lost 1 base and 7 bases, there was a span of 13 bases. The chain employs TRBV28 and TRBJ2-2, with a tentative D call TRBD2 (6 bases). The clonotype comes from a woman in her forties or fifties who had recovered from COVID-19. The sample consisted of peripheral blood. The CDR3 bases are TGTGCCAGCAGTTTATCGCGGACGCGGGGCGGGGAGCTGTTTTTT. Its protein is CASSLSRTRGGELFF. Drawing the rest from reference TRBV28 and TRBJ2-2, the complete variable domain is DVKVTQSSRYLVKRTGEKVFLECVQDMDHENMFWYRQDPGLGLRLIYFSYDVKMKEKGDIPEGYSVSREKKERFSLILESASTNQTSMYLCASSLSRTRGGELFFGEGSRLTVL.